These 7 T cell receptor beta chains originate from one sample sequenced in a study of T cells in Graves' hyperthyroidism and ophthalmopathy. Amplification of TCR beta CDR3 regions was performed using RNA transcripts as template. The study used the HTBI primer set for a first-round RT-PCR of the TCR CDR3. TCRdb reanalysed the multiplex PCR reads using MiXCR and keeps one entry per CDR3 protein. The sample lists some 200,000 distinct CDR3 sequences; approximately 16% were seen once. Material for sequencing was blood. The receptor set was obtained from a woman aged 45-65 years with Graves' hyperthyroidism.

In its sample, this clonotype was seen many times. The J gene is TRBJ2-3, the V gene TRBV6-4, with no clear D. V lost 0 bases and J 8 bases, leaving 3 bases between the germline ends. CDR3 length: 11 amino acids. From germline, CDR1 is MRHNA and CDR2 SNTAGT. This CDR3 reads CASSDSITQYF. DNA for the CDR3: TGTGCCAGCAGTGACTCGATTACGCAGTATTTT.

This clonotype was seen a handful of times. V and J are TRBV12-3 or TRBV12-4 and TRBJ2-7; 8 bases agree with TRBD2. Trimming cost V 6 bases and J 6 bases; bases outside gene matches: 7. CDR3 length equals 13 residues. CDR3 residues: CASRWRGVGEQYF. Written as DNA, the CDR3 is TGTGCCAGCAGGTGGCGGGGGGTTGGCGAGCAGTACTTC.

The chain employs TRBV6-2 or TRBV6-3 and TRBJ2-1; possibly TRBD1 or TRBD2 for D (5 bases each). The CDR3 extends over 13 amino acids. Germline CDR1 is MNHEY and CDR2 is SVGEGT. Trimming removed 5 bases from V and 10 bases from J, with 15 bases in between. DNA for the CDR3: TGTGCCAGCAGTAGCCGGGACCTACGAGAGCAGTTCTTC. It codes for CASSSRDLREQFF.

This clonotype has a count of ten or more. The CDR3 DNA sequence: TGTGCCAGCAGCGGGGGCAGGGGGCCTGAAGCTTTCTTT. This codes for CASSGGRGPEAFF. The genes are TRBV9 and TRBJ1-1; 8 bases map to TRBD1. The ends lost 3 bases at V and 6 bases at J; junction bases unmatched: 4. The CDR3 contains 13 residues. Germline CDR1 SGDLS, CDR2 YYNGEE.

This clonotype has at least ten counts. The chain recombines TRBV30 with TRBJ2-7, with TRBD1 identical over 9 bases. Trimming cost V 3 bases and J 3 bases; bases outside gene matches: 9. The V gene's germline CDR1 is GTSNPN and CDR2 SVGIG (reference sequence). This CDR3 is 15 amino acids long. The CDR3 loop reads CAWSFGTGLGYEQYF. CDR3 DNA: TGTGCCTGGAGCTTTGGGACAGGGTTGGGCTACGAGCAGTACTTC.

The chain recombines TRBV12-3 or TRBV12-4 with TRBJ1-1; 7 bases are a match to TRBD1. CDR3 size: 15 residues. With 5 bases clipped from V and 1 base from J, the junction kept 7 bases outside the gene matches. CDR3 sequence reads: CASSEPGTENTEAFF. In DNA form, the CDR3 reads TGTGCCAGCAGTGAACCGGGGACAGAGAACACTGAAGCTTTCTTT.

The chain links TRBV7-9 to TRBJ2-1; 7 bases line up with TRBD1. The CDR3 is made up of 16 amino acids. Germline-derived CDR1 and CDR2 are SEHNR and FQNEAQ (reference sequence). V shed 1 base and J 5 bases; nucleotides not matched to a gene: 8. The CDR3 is CASSLVTGVFHNEQFF. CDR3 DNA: TGTGCCAGCAGCTTAGTAACAGGGGTGTTTCACAATGAGCAGTTCTTC.